This TCR beta chain was profiled in a study of blood T cell repertoires in COVID-19. Study details: There were acute and convalescent COVID-19 samples, and they came from the United States, Italy and Spain. The cDNA or gDNA used as material had been derived from T cells, B-cell-depleted T cells, or PBMCs.

CDR3 length: 18 residues. Per germline, CDR1 LGHDT and CDR2 YNNKEL (reference sequence). Trimming at V came to 4 bases and at J to 3 bases, leaving 6 bases not matched to a gene. Clones were read by immunoSEQ multiplex PCR, and TCRdb kept only the in-frame ones, dropping some. The table has about 230,000 clones, 83% seen once. J is TRBJ2-2 and V is TRBV3-1 (or the pseudogene TRBV3-2); 15 bases are shared with TRBD2. The TCR was taken from a woman aged 45-65 years with acute or convalescent COVID-19. The specimen was peripheral blood. CDR3 DNA sequence: TGTGCCAGCAGCCTGGGACTAGCGGGAGGACCCCACACCGGGGAGCTGTTTTTT. Translation gives CASSLGLAGGPHTGELFF.